The subject of this entry is one T cell receptor beta chain. Measured with immunoSEQ multiplex PCR; TCRdb has only the in-frame clones, and not every one. This table holds tens of thousands of clones, 75% to 90% found once. The data belong to a study of blood T cell repertoires in COVID-19. This receptor was taken from a man aged 30 to 39 with acute or convalescent COVID-19. Sequencing was carried out using peripheral blood.

CDR3 amino acids: CASSIGPTPNYGYTF. As DNA, the CDR3 is TGTGCCAGTAGTATAGGGCCAACCCCCAACTATGGCTACACCTTC. The chain is built from TRBV19 and TRBJ1-2, with D unclear. The CDR3 spans 15 residues. CDR1 LNHDA and CDR2 SQIVND come from the germline V gene (reference sequence). V gave up 1 base and J gave up 2 bases, with 11 bases separating them.